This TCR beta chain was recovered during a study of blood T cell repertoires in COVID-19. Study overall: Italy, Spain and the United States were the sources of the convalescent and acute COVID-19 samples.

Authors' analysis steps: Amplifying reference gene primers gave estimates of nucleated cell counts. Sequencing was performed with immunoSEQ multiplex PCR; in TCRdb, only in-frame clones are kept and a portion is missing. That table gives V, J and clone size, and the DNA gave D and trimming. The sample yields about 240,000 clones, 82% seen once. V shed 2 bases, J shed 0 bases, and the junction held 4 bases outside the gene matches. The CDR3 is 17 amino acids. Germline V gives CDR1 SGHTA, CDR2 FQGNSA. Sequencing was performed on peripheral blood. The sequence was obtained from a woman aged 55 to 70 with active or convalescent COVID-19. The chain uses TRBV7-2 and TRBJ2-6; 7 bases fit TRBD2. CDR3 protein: CASSLSGGGSGANVLTF. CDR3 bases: TGTGCCAGCAGCTTAAGTGGCGGGGGCTCTGGGGCCAACGTCCTGACTTTC.